This TCR beta chain was identified in a study of CD8+ T cells in alopecia areata. RNA was extracted and reverse transcribed into cDNA as the sequencing template. Clones were sequenced by immunoSEQ multiplex PCR, and TCRdb holds only the in-frame ones, with some missing. Of around 140,000 clones in the sample, about 89% were seen once. The CDR3 is 16 residues long. V was clipped by 0 bases and J by 7 bases; unmatched bases: 10. The V gene's germline CDR1 is SQVTM and CDR2 ANQGSEA. This clonotype was obtained from a human donor with alopecia areata. Source: CD8+ T cells sorted from blood, taken at week 0. The V call is TRBV29-1, the J call TRBJ2-7; 12 nucleotides match TRBD1. CDR3 in DNA: TGCAGCGTTGAAGAGGAACGGGACAGGGGGCAAGGAGAGCAGTACTTC. Protein: CSVEEERDRGQGEQYF.